This T cell receptor beta chain emerged from a study of blood T cell repertoires in COVID-19. Across the whole study: The samples span acute and convalescent COVID-19 from the United States, Italy and Spain. Sample material is recorded as cDNA or gDNA derived from T cells, B-cell-depleted T cells, or PBMCs.

Here immunoSEQ multiplex PCR was the method, and the copy in TCRdb shows in-frame clones only, minus some. The data show 250,000 to 300,000 clones, 80% to 90% seen once. J gave up 9 bases and V 8 bases, and 13 bases lay outside the gene matches. CDR1 MNHEY and CDR2 SVGAGI come from the germline V gene. This CDR3 has 15 amino acids. Resolution of symptoms, clearance, or two negative PCRs was present in recovered Cohort 3 donors. The origin of this receptor is a woman aged 50 to 60 who had recovered from COVID-19. The chain is built from TRBV6-5 and TRBJ2-1, with TRBD2 identical over 10 bases. The source material was PBMCs or T cells enriched from blood (not recorded which). CDR3 in DNA: TGTGCCAGCGGCCGGACTAGCGGAGGAAGGGGTGAGCAGTTCTTC. This gives the protein CASGRTSGGRGEQFF.